These 26 T cell receptor beta chains share one sample of origin, sequenced in a study of blood T cell repertoires in COVID-19. Method: immunoSEQ multiplex PCR; TCRdb's copy keeps in-frame clones and lacks some. The table has some 110,000 clones, more than 75% seen once. Sequencing was carried out using peripheral blood. These receptors came from a man between 70 and 80 years old with acute or convalescent COVID-19.

V gene TRBV9 combines with J gene TRBJ2-3, with 7 bases that match TRBD1. CDR1 is SGDLS and CDR2 is YYNGEE in the germline V gene. V shed 5 bases and J 1 base; nucleotides not matched to a gene: 7. The CDR3 is 15 amino acids. The CDR3, as DNA: TGTGCCAGCAGAGCCTACAGGGGAGGCACAGATACGCAGTATTTT. The encoded protein is CASRAYRGGTDTQYF.

V gene TRBV5-4 combines with J gene TRBJ1-5; D not resolved. Germline CDR1 reads SGHNT; CDR2 reads YYREEE (reference sequence). V lost 0 bases to trimming and J lost 0 bases, with 7 bases between them. The CDR3 spans 15 residues. CDR3 in DNA: TGTGCCAGCAGCTTGGGAGGTAATAGCAATCAGCCCCAGCATTTT. It encodes CASSLGGNSNQPQHF. Together with reference TRBV5-4 and TRBJ1-5, the CDR3 gives the full variable domain: ETGVTQSPTHLIKTRGQQVTLRCSSQSGHNTVSWYQQALGQGPQFIFQYYREEENGRGNFPPRFSGLQFPNYSSELNVNALELDDSALYLCASSLGGNSNQPQHFGDGTRLSIL.

The V call is TRBV9, the J call TRBJ1-1, with D tentatively TRBD1 (6 bases). Deletions cut 3 bases from V and 1 base from J, with 10 bases between. CDR1 and CDR2 from the germline V gene are SGDLS and YYNGEE. The CDR3 is 14 amino acids. This CDR3 is CASSAQTGNTEAFF. For the CDR3, the DNA is TGTGCCAGCAGCGCCCAGACAGGGAACACTGAAGCTTTCTTT.

V gene TRBV5-1 combines with J gene TRBJ1-2, with D possibly matching TRBD1 (6 bases). The CDR3 runs 12 residues. V was pared by 7 bases and J by 6 bases, with 13 bases between. Germline CDR1 SGHRS, CDR2 YFSETQ. The CDR3 reads CASGGGKDGYTF. The CDR3, as DNA: TGCGCCAGCGGGGGCGGAAAGGATGGCTACACCTTC.

This chain joins TRBV20-1 and TRBJ2-3; TRBD2 agrees at 7 bases. Germline V gene lookup returns CDR1 DFQATT and CDR2 SNEGSKA (reference sequence). This CDR3 has 17 residues. Trimming took 3 bases from V and 4 from J; bases not matched to a gene: 16. The CDR3 region is CSASIPSGLGRADTQYF. In nucleotides, the CDR3 is TGCAGTGCTAGTATCCCTTCCGGGCTGGGGAGGGCAGATACGCAGTATTTT.

This chain uses TRBV19 with TRBJ2-1, with 11 bases that match TRBD2. Germline trimming cut 9 bases from V and 8 bases from J; bases unmatched to any gene: 12. This CDR3 is 15 amino acids long. Germline lookup yields CDR1 LNHDA and CDR2 SQIVND (reference sequence). As DNA, the CDR3 is TGTGCCAGCCGGCGACTAGCGGGGTTGCTGGATGAGCAGTTCTTC. Protein product: CASRRLAGLLDEQFF. Full variable domain (remainder filled in from reference TRBV19 and TRBJ2-1): DGGITQSPKYLFRKEGQNVTLSCEQNLNHDAMYWYRQDPGQGLRLIYYSQIVNDFQKGDIAEGYSVSREKKESFPLTVTSAQKNPTAFYLCASRRLAGLLDEQFFGPGTRLTVL.

J is TRBJ2-7 and V is TRBV20-1; D is perhaps TRBD1 (5 bases). Germline V lookup: CDR1 DFQATT, CDR2 SNEGSKA (reference sequence). The CDR3 covers 15 residues. V dropped 3 bases and J dropped 6 bases, with 21 bases sitting between them. In DNA, the CDR3 is TGCAGTGCTAGTGTACCAGGGTATGGGTTTTTCGAGCAGTACTTC. Its translation is CSASVPGYGFFEQYF.

CDR3 sequence (DNA): TGTGCCTGGAGTGGAGGCTCTGGAAACACCATATATTTT. This sequence encodes CAWSGGSGNTIYF. The V and J genes are TRBV30 and TRBJ1-3; D gene unclear. The CDR3 is 13 amino acids. Trimming removed 1 base at V and 0 bases at J, with 4 bases between. In germline, CDR1 is GTSNPN, CDR2 SVGIG (reference sequence).

J is TRBJ2-4 and V is TRBV3-1 (or the pseudogene TRBV3-2); D may be TRBD2 (6 bases). The V gene's germline CDR1 is LGHDT and CDR2 YNNKEL (reference sequence). V lost 3 bases, J lost 1 base, and 7 bases lay in between. The CDR3 runs 14 residues. The CDR3 bases are TGTGCCAGCAGCCAGGCGGGGGCCAAAAACATTCAGTACTTC. It encodes CASSQAGAKNIQYF.

Only a few counts were recorded for this clone. The V and J genes are TRBV2 and TRBJ1-1, with 8 bases lining up with TRBD1. The germline CDR1 and CDR2 sequences are SNHLY and FYNNEI. This CDR3 region has 12 residues. With V trimmed by 8 bases and J by 1 base, 0 bases remained unmatched. CDR3 coding DNA: TGTGCCAGCGACAGGGGGAACACTGAAGCTTTCTTT. Amino acid sequence: CASDRGNTEAFF.

The chain has TRBV18 and TRBJ2-2; the match to TRBD1 covers 9 bases. Germline values: CDR1 KGHSH, CDR2 LQKENI. This CDR3 comprises 18 residues. V shed 0 bases, J shed 5 bases, and the junction held 10 bases outside the gene matches. CDR3 sequence (DNA): TGTGCCAGCTCACCACCAGTCGGGACAGGGACATCAACCGGGGAGCTGTTTTTT. This gives the protein CASSPPVGTGTSTGELFF. The full variable domain, completed using reference TRBV18 and TRBJ2-2, is NAGVMQNPRHLVRRRGQEARLRCSPMKGHSHVYWYRQLPEEGLKFMVYLQKENIIDESGMPKERFSAEFPKEGPSILRIQQVVRGDSAAYFCASSPPVGTGTSTGELFFGEGSRLTVL.

The chain is built from TRBV5-1 and TRBJ1-5; TRBD1 agrees at 7 bases. This CDR3 comprises 14 residues. CDR1 and CDR2 from the germline V gene are SGHRS and YFSETQ. With 5 bases clipped from V and 2 bases from J, the junction kept 4 bases outside the gene matches. This chain's CDR3 is CASSSGQGNQPQHF. CDR3 coding DNA: TGCGCCAGCAGTTCTGGACAGGGCAATCAGCCCCAGCATTTT.

The rearrangement joins TRBV2 to TRBJ1-1; 9 bases agree with TRBD1. The CDR3 has 16 amino acids. Losses at the gene ends were 6 bases for V and 5 bases for J; bases not matched to a gene: 13. Germline CDR1 is SNHLY and CDR2 is FYNNEI. Here the CDR3 reads CASRTGGSVRLTEAFF. CDR3 bases: TGTGCCAGCAGGACAGGGGGATCGGTTCGGTTAACTGAAGCTTTCTTT.

The chain recombines TRBV7-9 with TRBJ2-5; 10 bases are shared with TRBD2. With V trimmed by 6 bases and J by 2 bases, 3 bases remained unmatched. The germline gives CDR1 SEHNR, CDR2 FQNEAQ (reference sequence). The CDR3 loop spans 14 amino acids. The chain's CDR3 is CASRLAGPQETQYF. CDR3 sequence (DNA): TGTGCCAGCAGACTAGCGGGACCTCAAGAGACCCAGTACTTC.

This clone appeared a single time. The rearrangement links TRBV19 to TRBJ1-4, with 7 bases matching TRBD1. There are 14 residues in the CDR3. Unmatched junction bases numbered 4, after V lost 5 bases and J lost 4 bases. The germline V gene has CDR1 LNHDA and CDR2 SQIVND (reference sequence). The CDR3: CASSRGGLNEKLFF. CDR3 sequence (DNA): TGTGCCAGTAGTCGAGGGGGCCTTAATGAAAAACTGTTTTTT.

The DNA for the CDR3 is TGTGCCAGCAGCTTAGGGACAGGGCTTTTCGGGGAGCTGTTTTTT. It codes for CASSLGTGLFGELFF. The chain is built from TRBV7-2 and TRBJ2-2, with 8 bases fitting TRBD1. V gave up 1 base and J gave up 7 bases; unmatched junction bases: 5. Per the germline V gene, CDR1 is SGHTA and CDR2 is FQGNSA. CDR3 length equals 15 residues.

The chain recombines TRBV23-1 with TRBJ1-1; D ambiguous. TRBV23-1 belongs to the ORF category, with a function that is uncertain. The CDR3 spans 13 residues. V was clipped by 0 bases and J by 7 bases, with 9 bases between them. CDR3 nucleotides: TGCGCCAGCAGTCAATCAGGAGTTCATGAAGCTTTCTTT. Protein product: CASSQSGVHEAFF.

To note about this clone: The junction and the germline gene differ at one end; a read error may be behind it. The gene calls are TRBV11-2 and TRBJ1-6; 8 bases are a match to TRBD1. CDR3 length: 15 amino acids. Per germline, CDR1 SGHAT and CDR2 FQNNGV. Here the CDR3 reads CASTLFGTGYSPLHF. As DNA, the CDR3 is TGTGCCAGCACCTTATTCGGGACAGGATATTCACCCCTCCACTTT.

V gene TRBV5-1 combines with J gene TRBJ2-1; D unresolved. Germline V lookup: CDR1 SGHRS, CDR2 YFSETQ. The CDR3 has 12 residues. The V end was cut by 3 bases, the J end by 12 bases, with 13 bases between. The CDR3 DNA sequence: TGCGCCAGCAGCTCAGAGACTTACCGGCAGTTCTTC. This gives the protein CASSSETYRQFF.

V usage is TRBV7-9 and J usage is TRBJ1-1, with D hard to call. The V end was cut by 3 bases, the J end by 2 bases, with 16 bases between. Germline V gene sequence: CDR1 SEHNR, CDR2 FQNEAQ (reference sequence). The CDR3 has 16 residues. The chain's CDR3 is CASSLASGRGNTEAFF. DNA of the CDR3: TGTGCCAGCAGCTTGGCGTCCGGCAGAGGAAACACTGAAGCTTTCTTT.

This clone was picked up a small number of times. The chain is built from TRBV7-8 and TRBJ2-7; a possible D gene is TRBD1 (6 bases). This CDR3 region has 18 residues. Germline V CDR1 and CDR2: SGHVS, FQNEAQ. The V and J ends lost 7 bases and 1 base respectively, with 26 bases between them. CDR3 loop: CASIPDYIGTKSSYEQYF. The DNA of the CDR3 is TGTGCCAGCATCCCCGATTATATTGGGACAAAATCATCCTACGAGCAGTACTTC.

V usage is TRBV14 and J usage is TRBJ1-2, with D possibly matching TRBD1 (6 bases). The germline gives CDR1 SGHDN, CDR2 FVKESK. The CDR3 runs 13 residues. V was trimmed by 4 bases and J by 7 bases, leaving 13 bases between them. The CDR3 nucleotides are TGTGCCAGCAGCCTCTACAGGGCGATTGGCTACACCTTC. Its protein is CASSLYRAIGYTF. Full variable domain (rest looked up from reference TRBV14 and TRBJ1-2): EAGVTQFPSHSVIEKGQTVTLRCDPISGHDNLYWYRRVMGKEIKFLLHFVKESKQDESGMPNNRFLAERTGGTYSTLKVQPAELEDSGVYFCASSLYRAIGYTFGSGTRLTVV.

The V gene is TRBV28, the J gene TRBJ1-5; possible D gene TRBD1, 6 bases. The germline V gene encodes CDR1 MDHEN and CDR2 SYDVKM. V was shortened by 1 base and J by 3 bases, with 16 bases between the two germline ends. The CDR3 consists of 17 residues. The CDR3 coding sequence is TGTGCCAGCAGTTTATACACCGCCCGGACAGTCAATCAGCCCCAGCATTTT. Its protein is CASSLYTARTVNQPQHF.

The genes are TRBV5-1 and TRBJ2-7; TRBD2 agrees at 7 bases. This CDR3 spans 13 amino acids. With V trimmed by 2 bases and J by 3 bases, 2 bases remained unmatched. Germline CDR1 and CDR2: SGHRS and YFSETQ. The chain's CDR3 is CASSFQRDYEQYF. In nucleotides, the CDR3 is TGCGCCAGCAGCTTCCAGCGGGACTACGAGCAGTACTTC.

The V gene is TRBV7-6, the J gene TRBJ2-2; 13 bases match TRBD2. Germline CDR1 and CDR2: SGHVS and FNYEAQ. This CDR3 spans 17 amino acids. Trimming took 0 bases from V and 6 from J; bases not matched to a gene: 4. CDR3 in amino acids: CASSLALAGGRPGELFF. The DNA of the CDR3 is TGTGCCAGCAGCTTAGCACTAGCGGGGGGGCGCCCCGGGGAGCTGTTTTTT.

The CDR3: CASRSGTGGEKLFF. CDR3 coding DNA: TGCGCCAGCAGGTCCGGGACAGGGGGCGAAAAACTGTTTTTT. This sequence joins TRBV5-1 and TRBJ1-4; 12 nucleotides align to TRBD1. This CDR3 has 14 residues. Germline V gene data show CDR1 as SGHRS and CDR2 as YFSETQ. Trimming at V came to 5 bases and at J to 8 bases, leaving 4 bases not matched to a gene.